The 19 T cell receptor beta chains below were found in one sample sequenced in a study of read filtering for tumor transcriptome and immune sequencing. Molecular barcoded adaptors covering alpha/delta and beta/gamma chains were used on roughly 400 ng RNA. TCRdb passed the reads through MiXCR, listing each CDR3 protein once. The top ten hold just over 14% of the sample, which has over 40,000 distinct CDR3 sequences, roughly 12% seen once. Material for sequencing was a population of CD138-negative cells sorted from bone marrow. These receptor sequences come from a donor aged 40 or over with multiple myeloma.

The sample holds many counts of this clonotype. CDR3 loop: CASSYSWNTEAFF. CDR3 DNA sequence: TGTGCCAGCAGTTACTCCTGGAACACTGAAGCTTTCTTT. The chain has TRBV6-5 and TRBJ1-1; D call uncertain. V was pared by 0 bases and J by 1 base, with 3 bases between. CDR1 MNHEY and CDR2 SVGAGI come from the germline V gene. The CDR3 is 13 amino acids.

This clonotype was seen at least ten times. The chain couples TRBV19 to TRBJ1-2, with a tentative D call TRBD1 (6 bases). Germline assignment: CDR1 LNHDA and CDR2 SQIVND (reference sequence). Trimming removed 8 bases from V and 8 bases from J, with 21 bases in between. The CDR3 is 14 amino acids. CDR3 nucleotides: TGTGCCAGTCTACCTAGAGGGGGGGCGCCGGGCTACACCTTC. Protein sequence: CASLPRGGAPGYTF.

This clonotype was seen ten or more times. This sequence joins TRBV29-1 and TRBJ2-3, with D possibly being TRBD2 (5 bases). The CDR3 is made up of 13 amino acids. V was cut by 4 bases and J by 4 bases, with 12 bases left in between. Per the germline V gene, CDR1 is SQVTM and CDR2 is ANQGSEA. DNA for the CDR3: TGCAGCGTTGCGGGATCCGGTCCAGATACGCAGTATTTT. It encodes CSVAGSGPDTQYF.

This clonotype was picked up many times. The chain combines TRBV9 with TRBJ2-7; D uncertain. Trimming cost V 4 bases and J 1 base, with 12 bases left between them. CDR1 is SGDLS, CDR2 YYNGEE, per germline. The CDR3 sequence is 14 residues long. CDR3 in amino acids: CASSPRTDSYEQYF. In nucleotides, the CDR3 is TGTGCCAGCAGCCCTCGGACGGATTCCTACGAGCAGTACTTC.

There are many counts of this clonotype. The chain uses TRBV7-2 and TRBJ1-1; the D is unclear. V lost 2 bases and J lost 2, with 0 bases in between. The V gene's germline CDR1 is SGHTA and CDR2 FQGNSA. The CDR3 extends over 11 amino acids. The CDR3 DNA reads as TGTGCCAGCAGCTTAAACACTGAAGCTTTCTTT. Protein: CASSLNTEAFF.

Concerning this clonotype: At one end, the junction sequence differs from germline, possibly due to a read error. The chain links TRBV24-1 to TRBJ1-5; D gene ambiguous. This CDR3 is 13 amino acids long. Germline V gives CDR1 KGHDR, CDR2 SFDVKD. CDR3 region: CAASTGEGQPQHF. CDR3 nucleotide sequence: TGTGCCGCCAGTACCGGAGAGGGACAGCCCCAGCATTTT.

This clonotype showed up just a few times. The V gene is TRBV7-9, the J gene TRBJ2-1, with 8 nucleotides matching TRBD2. The CDR3 contains 14 residues. Germline loops: CDR1 SEHNR, CDR2 FQNEAQ (reference sequence). Unmatched junction bases numbered 9, after V lost 0 bases and J lost 14 bases. For the CDR3, the DNA is TGTGCCAGCAGCTTAGCGGTCGCGGGAGGCTACGAGTTCTTC. Protein sequence: CASSLAVAGGYEFF. Supplemented by reference TRBV7-9 and TRBJ2-1, the full variable domain reads DTGVSQNPRHKITKRGQNVTFRCDPISEHNRLYWYRQTLGQGPEFLTYFQNEAQLEKSRLLSDRFSAERPKGSFSTLEIQRTEQGDSAMYLCASSLAVAGGYEFFGPGTRLTVL.

This clonotype was picked up many times. The rearrangement uses TRBV28 and TRBJ2-7; D is perhaps TRBD1 or TRBD2 (5 bases each). CDR3 length: 13 residues. V was clipped by 5 bases and J by 6 bases, with 14 bases between them. From germline, CDR1 is MDHEN and CDR2 SYDVKM. The CDR3 here is CASSHPSGREQYF. CDR3 bases: TGTGCCAGCAGTCACCCATCGGGGCGCGAGCAGTACTTC.

The chain recombines TRBV5-1 with TRBJ2-5; no clear D gene. The V end was cut by 0 bases, the J end by 3 bases, with 12 bases between. This CDR3 region has 15 residues. Germline CDR1 SGHRS, CDR2 YFSETQ. The CDR3 region has the DNA TGCGCCAGCAGCTTGGTTGTGGTCACAAAAGAGACCCAGTACTTC. This codes for CASSLVVVTKETQYF.

At least ten counts were recorded for this clonotype. The chain couples TRBV5-1 to TRBJ2-2, with D perhaps being TRBD1 or TRBD2 (5 bases each). Trimming stripped 3 bases from V and 0 bases from J, with 9 bases between. The CDR3 runs 15 residues. The V gene's germline CDR1 is SGHRS and CDR2 YFSETQ. The CDR3 sequence is CASSSGTTNTGELFF. The CDR3 DNA is TGCGCCAGCAGCTCGGGGACCACGAACACCGGGGAGCTGTTTTTT.

This clonotype was recorded many times. The chain links TRBV5-1 to TRBJ2-1, with 12 bases lining up with TRBD1. CDR1 SGHRS and CDR2 YFSETQ come from the germline V gene. The CDR3 extends over 16 amino acids. V lost 4 bases and J lost 9; bases outside the gene matches: 11. The CDR3 spells CASSPVGTGGSGEQFF. CDR3 nucleotide sequence: TGCGCCAGCAGCCCGGTCGGGACAGGGGGCTCAGGTGAGCAGTTCTTC.

This clonotype was seen only a few times. The gene calls are TRBV28 and TRBJ2-1, with 11 bases matching TRBD2. The CDR3 contains 16 residues. Trimming at V came to 1 base and at J to 6 bases, leaving 5 bases not matched to a gene. Germline V gives CDR1 MDHEN, CDR2 SYDVKM. For the CDR3, the DNA is TGTGCCAGCAGTTTATTGAGACTAGCGGGAAGCAATGAGCAGTTCTTC. Translated: CASSLLRLAGSNEQFF.

This clonotype was detected many times. The chain links TRBV7-9 to TRBJ2-7; 7 bases agree with TRBD2. Germline CDR1 and CDR2: SEHNR and FQNEAQ (reference sequence). This CDR3 is 12 amino acids long. V trimming: 5 bases; J trimming: 3 bases; junction bases outside the gene matches: 1. The chain's CDR3 is CASSPSGYEQYF. The CDR3 DNA reads as TGTGCCAGCAGCCCTAGCGGCTACGAGCAGTACTTC.

This clonotype came up many times. CDR3 sequence (DNA): TGTGCCAGCAGTGAAGGACCGGGGGAGCAGTACTTC. Protein: CASSEGPGEQYF. J is TRBJ2-7 and V is TRBV25-1, with D perhaps matching TRBD2 (5 bases). The V end lost 2 bases, the J end lost 7 bases, and 9 bases lay between the germline ends. CDR3 length: 12 amino acids. CDR1 and CDR2 from the germline V gene are MGHDK and SYGVNS.

This clonotype was picked up a small number of times. Possible read error: a much larger clone is one base away. For the CDR3, the DNA is TGCGCCAGCAGCGCAACTAGCGGGAACTACAAGGAGCAGTTCTTC. It yields the protein CASSATSGNYKEQFF. The chain has TRBV5-1 and TRBJ2-1; TRBD2 matches 10 bases. The V gene's germline CDR1 is SGHRS and CDR2 YFSETQ. The CDR3 has 15 amino acids.

Concerning this clonotype itself: Since a much larger clone is just one base distant, this may be a read error. This is likely a read error, given that the CDR3 carries no conserved phenylalanine or tryptophan at its end. V and J are TRBV30 and TRBJ1-1; D unclear. The CDR3 is 11 residues long. Germline values: CDR1 GTSNPN, CDR2 SVGIG (reference sequence). V was cut by 3 bases and J by 1 base, with 3 bases left in between. The CDR3 here is CAWRRNTEAFY. The CDR3 bases are TGTGCCTGGAGAAGGAACACTGAAGCTTTCTAT.

This clonotype was seen many times. The rearrangement joins TRBV7-8 to TRBJ2-1; D is unclear. Germline values: CDR1 SGHVS, CDR2 FQNEAQ. There are 16 residues in the CDR3. V lost 5 bases and J lost 5, with 19 bases in between. The CDR3 DNA reads TGTGCCAGCAGCCTACCTAGGTTCCTAGGTCACAATGAGCAGTTCTTC. Amino acids: CASSLPRFLGHNEQFF.

About this clonotype: This may arise from a read error, as a much more abundant clone is one base away. The V call is TRBV30, the J call TRBJ2-1, with TRBD2 matching 7 bases. CDR1 and CDR2 (germline): GTSNPN, SVGIG (reference sequence). J was trimmed by 12 bases and V by 1 base; bases with no gene match: 15. The CDR3 contains 15 residues. The chain's CDR3 is CAWSEGTSGTDGQFF. DNA for the CDR3: TGTGCCTGGAGTGAAGGGACCAGCGGGACTGATGGGCAGTTCTTC. The complete variable domain, with remaining parts taken from reference TRBV30 and TRBJ2-1, reads SQTIHQWPATLVQPVGSPLSLECTVEGTSNPNLYWYRQAAGRGLQLLFYSVGIGQISSEVPQNLSASRPQDRQFILSSKKLLLSDSGFYLCAWSEGTSGTDGQFFGPGTRLTVL.

This clonotype was seen many times. The V and J genes are TRBV2 and TRBJ2-3; 8 bases align to TRBD2. This CDR3 has 14 residues. J lost 4 bases, V lost 7 bases, and 7 bases had no gene match. Per the germline V gene, CDR1 is SNHLY and CDR2 is FYNNEI. This CDR3 is CASTGTRFSDTQYF. The CDR3, as DNA: TGTGCCAGCACCGGGACTAGGTTCTCAGATACGCAGTATTTT.